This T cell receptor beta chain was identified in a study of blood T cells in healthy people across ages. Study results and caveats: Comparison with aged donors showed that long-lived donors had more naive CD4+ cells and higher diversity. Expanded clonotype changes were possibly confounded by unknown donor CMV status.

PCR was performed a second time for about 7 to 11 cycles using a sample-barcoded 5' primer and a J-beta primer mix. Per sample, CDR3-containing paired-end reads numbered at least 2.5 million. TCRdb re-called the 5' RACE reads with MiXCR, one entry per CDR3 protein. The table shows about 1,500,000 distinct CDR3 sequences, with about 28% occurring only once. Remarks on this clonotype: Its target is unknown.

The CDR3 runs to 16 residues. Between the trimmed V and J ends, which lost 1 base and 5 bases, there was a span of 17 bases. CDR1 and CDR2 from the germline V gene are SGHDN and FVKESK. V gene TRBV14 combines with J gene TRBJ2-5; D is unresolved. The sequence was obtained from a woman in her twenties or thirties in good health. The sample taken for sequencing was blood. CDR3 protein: CASSQAGEVLSETQYF. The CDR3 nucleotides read TGTGCCAGCAGCCAAGCCGGCGAGGTTCTGTCGGAGACCCAGTACTTC.